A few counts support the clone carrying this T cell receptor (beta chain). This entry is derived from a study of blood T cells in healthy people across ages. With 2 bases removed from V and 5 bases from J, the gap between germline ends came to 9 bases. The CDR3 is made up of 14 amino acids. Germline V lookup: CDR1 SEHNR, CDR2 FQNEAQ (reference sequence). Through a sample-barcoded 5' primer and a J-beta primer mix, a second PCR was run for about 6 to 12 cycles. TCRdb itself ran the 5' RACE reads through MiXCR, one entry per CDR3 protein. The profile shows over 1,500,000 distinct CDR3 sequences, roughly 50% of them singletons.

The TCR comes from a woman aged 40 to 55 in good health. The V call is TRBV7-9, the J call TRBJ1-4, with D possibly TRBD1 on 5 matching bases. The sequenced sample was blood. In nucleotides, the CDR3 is TGTGCCAGCAGCTTAAGACAGCCGAATGAAAAACTGTTTTTT. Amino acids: CASSLRQPNEKLFF.